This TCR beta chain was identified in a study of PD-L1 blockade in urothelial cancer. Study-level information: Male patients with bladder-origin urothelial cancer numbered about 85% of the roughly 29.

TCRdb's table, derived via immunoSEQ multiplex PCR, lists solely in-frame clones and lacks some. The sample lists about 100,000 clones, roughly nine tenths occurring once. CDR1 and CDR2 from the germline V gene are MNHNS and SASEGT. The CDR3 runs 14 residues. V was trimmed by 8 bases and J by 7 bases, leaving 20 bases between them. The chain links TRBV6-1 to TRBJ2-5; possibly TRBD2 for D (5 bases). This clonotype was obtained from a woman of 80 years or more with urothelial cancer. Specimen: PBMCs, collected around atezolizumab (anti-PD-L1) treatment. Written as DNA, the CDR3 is TGTGCCAGCGCCGAGGTGGGGAGTAGAGGGACCCAGTACTTC. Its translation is CASAEVGSRGTQYF.